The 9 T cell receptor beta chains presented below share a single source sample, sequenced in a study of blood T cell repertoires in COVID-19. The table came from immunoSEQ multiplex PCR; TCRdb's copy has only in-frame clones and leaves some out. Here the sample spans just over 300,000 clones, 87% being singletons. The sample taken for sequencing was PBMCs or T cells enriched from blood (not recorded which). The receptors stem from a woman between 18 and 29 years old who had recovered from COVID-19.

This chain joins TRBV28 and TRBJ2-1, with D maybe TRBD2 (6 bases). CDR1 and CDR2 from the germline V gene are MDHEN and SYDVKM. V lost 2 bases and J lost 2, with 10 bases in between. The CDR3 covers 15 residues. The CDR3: CASSLGRGTYNEQFF. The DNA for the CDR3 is TGTGCCAGCAGTTTAGGTCGCGGGACCTACAATGAGCAGTTCTTC.

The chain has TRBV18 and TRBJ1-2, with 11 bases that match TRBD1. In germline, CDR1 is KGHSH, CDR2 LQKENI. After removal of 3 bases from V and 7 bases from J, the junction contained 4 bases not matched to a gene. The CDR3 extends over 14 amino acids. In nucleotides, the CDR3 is TGTGCCAGCTCACCGGGACAGGGGGATTTTGGCTACACCTTC. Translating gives CASSPGQGDFGYTF.

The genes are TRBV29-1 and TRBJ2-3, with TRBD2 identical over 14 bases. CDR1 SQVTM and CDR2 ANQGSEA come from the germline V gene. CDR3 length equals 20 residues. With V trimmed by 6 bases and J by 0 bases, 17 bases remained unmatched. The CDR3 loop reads CSVAQAGTSGRGASTDTQYF. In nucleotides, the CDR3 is TGCAGCGTCGCCCAAGCCGGGACTAGCGGGAGAGGAGCTAGCACAGATACGCAGTATTTT.

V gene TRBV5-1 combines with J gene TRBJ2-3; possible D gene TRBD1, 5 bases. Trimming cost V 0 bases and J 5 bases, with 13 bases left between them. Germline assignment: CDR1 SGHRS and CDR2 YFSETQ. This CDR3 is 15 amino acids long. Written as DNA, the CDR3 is TGCGCCAGCAGCTTGGTAGGGGCAACCGTAGATACGCAGTATTTT. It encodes CASSLVGATVDTQYF.

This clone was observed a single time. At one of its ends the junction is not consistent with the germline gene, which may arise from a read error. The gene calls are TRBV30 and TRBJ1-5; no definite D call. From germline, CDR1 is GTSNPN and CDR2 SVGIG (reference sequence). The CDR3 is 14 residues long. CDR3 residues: CAWSVRGRNPPQHF. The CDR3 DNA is TGTGCCTGGAGTGTACGAGGCCGGAATCCGCCCCAGCATTTT.

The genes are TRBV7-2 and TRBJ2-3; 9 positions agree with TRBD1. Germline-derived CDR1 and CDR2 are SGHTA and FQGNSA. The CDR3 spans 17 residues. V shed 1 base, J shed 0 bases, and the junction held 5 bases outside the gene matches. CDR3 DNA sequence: TGTGCCAGCAGCTTAGTGGGGACAGGGTCGAGCACAGATACGCAGTATTTT. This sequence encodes CASSLVGTGSSTDTQYF.

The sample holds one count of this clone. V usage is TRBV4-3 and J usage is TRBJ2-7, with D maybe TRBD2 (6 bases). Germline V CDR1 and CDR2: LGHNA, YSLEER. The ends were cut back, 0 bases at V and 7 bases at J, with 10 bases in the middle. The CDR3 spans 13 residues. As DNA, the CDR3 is TGCGCCAGCAGCCAAGATAGCGGAGGGGAGCAGTACTTC. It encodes CASSQDSGGEQYF.

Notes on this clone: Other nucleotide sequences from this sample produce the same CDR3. CDR3 amino acids: CASSIEGSTEAFF. CDR3 nucleotides: TGTGCCAGTAGTATAGAAGGGAGCACTGAAGCTTTCTTT. The chain joins TRBV19 to TRBJ1-1; unclear D gene. V was shortened by 0 bases and J by 4 bases, with 6 bases between the two germline ends. Germline CDR1 is LNHDA and CDR2 is SQIVND (reference sequence). The CDR3 has 13 residues.

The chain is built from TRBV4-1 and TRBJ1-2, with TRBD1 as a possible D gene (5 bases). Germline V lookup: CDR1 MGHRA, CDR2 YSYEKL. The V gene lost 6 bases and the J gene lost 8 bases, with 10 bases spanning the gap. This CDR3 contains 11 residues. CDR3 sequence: CASSMGRGYTF. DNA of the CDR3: TGCGCCAGCAGTATGGGGCGAGGCTACACCTTC.